This T cell receptor (beta chain) came from a study of OX40 agonist ivuxolimab in advanced cancers. Study details: With a range of roughly 20 to 90, age averaged 60 years, and around 80% were male. Previous treatment with anti-PD-1, anti-PD-L1 or anti-CTLA-4 therapy was allowed; 40% had received some. Partial response was recorded in three patients: one hepatocellular carcinoma and two cutaneous melanoma cases.

Sequencing used immunoSEQ multiplex PCR; TCRdb keeps in-frame clones, though not all of them. The repertoire holds tens of thousands of clones, over 75% seen once, with 0.94% in the top ten. This clone appeared a few times. Its antigen is undetermined. Study results and limitations: In the 0.1-3.0 mg/kg groups, partial responders showed among the lowest expansion.

The receptor was derived from an adult with an advanced solid tumor such as melanoma, head and neck, liver or kidney cancer. The starting material was CD4+ or CD8+ T cells sorted from blood, obtained in a trial of the OX40 agonist ivuxolimab.

The CDR3 DNA reads as TGTGCCAGTAGTCCCGCGCCGAGGGGTCAGCCCCAGCATTTT. It yields the protein CASSPAPRGQPQHF. This rearrangement joins TRBV19 to TRBJ1-5; possibly TRBD1 for D (5 bases). Trimming pared 5 bases from V and 6 bases from J, leaving 14 bases between. The CDR3 has 14 residues. Germline V gene sequence: CDR1 LNHDA, CDR2 SQIVND (reference sequence).